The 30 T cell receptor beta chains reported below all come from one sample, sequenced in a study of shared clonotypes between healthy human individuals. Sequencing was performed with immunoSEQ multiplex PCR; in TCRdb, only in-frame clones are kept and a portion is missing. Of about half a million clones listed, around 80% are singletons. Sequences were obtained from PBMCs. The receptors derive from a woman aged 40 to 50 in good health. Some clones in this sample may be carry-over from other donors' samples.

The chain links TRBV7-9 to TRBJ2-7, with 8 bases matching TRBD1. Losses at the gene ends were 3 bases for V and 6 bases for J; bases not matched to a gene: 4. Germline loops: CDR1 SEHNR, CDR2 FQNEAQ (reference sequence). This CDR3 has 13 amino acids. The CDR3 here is CASSFLQGGEQYF. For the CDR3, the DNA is TGTGCCAGCAGCTTTTTACAGGGGGGCGAGCAGTACTTC.

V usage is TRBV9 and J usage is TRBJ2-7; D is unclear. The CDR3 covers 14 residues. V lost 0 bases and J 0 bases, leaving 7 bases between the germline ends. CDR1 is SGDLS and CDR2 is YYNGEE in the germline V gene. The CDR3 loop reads CASSVEWSSYEQYF. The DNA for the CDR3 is TGTGCCAGCAGCGTAGAATGGTCCTCCTACGAGCAGTACTTC.

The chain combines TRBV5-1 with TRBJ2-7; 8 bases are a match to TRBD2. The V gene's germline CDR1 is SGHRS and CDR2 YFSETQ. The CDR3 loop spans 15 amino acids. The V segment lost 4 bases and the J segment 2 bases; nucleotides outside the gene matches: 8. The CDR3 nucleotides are TGCGCCAGCAGCGCCACTAGCGGACTGCCCTACGAGCAGTACTTC. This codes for CASSATSGLPYEQYF.

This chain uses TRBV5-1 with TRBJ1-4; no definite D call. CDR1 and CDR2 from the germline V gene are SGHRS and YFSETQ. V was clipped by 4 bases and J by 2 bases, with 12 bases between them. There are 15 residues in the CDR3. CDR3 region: CASSPRTWTNEKLFF. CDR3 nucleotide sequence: TGCGCCAGCAGCCCCAGAACATGGACTAATGAAAAACTGTTTTTT.

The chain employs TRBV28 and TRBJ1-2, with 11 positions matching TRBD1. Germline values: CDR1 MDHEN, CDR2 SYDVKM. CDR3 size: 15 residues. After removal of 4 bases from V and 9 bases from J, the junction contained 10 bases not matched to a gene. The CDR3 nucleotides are TGTGCCAGCAGTTATCATGGACAGGGGGCGGTTCGCTACACCTTC. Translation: CASSYHGQGAVRYTF.

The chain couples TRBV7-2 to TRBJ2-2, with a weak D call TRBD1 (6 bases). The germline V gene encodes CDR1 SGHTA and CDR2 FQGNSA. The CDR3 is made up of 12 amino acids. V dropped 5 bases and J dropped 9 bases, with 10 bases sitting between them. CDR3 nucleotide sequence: TGTGCCAGCAGCGACACAGGGCGGGAGCTGTTTTTT. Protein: CASSDTGRELFF.

The chain's CDR3 is CASSVGTKYQETQYF. CDR3 in DNA: TGTGCCAGCAGCGTAGGGACGAAGTACCAAGAGACCCAGTACTTC. The rearrangement links TRBV9 to TRBJ2-5, with D uncertain. The CDR3 extends over 15 amino acids. The germline V and J ends were trimmed by 0 bases and 0 bases, with 9 bases remaining between them. The V gene's germline CDR1 is SGDLS and CDR2 YYNGEE. Combining the CDR3 with reference TRBV9 and TRBJ2-5 gives the whole variable domain DSGVTQTPKHLITATGQRVTLRCSPRSGDLSVYWYQQSLDQGLQFLIQYYNGEERAKGNILERFSAQQFPDLHSELNLSSLELGDSALYFCASSVGTKYQETQYFGPGTRLLVL.

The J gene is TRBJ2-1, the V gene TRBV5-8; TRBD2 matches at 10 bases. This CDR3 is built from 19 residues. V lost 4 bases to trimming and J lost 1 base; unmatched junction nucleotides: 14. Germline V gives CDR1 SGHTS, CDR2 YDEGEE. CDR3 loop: CASSPSLGSGRLSYNEQFF. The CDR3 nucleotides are TGTGCCAGCAGCCCATCACTGGGTAGCGGGAGGTTATCCTACAATGAGCAGTTCTTC.

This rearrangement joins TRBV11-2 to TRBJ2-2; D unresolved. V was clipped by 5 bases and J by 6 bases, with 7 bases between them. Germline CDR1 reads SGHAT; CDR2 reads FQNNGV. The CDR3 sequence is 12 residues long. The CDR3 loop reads CASSPAAGELFF. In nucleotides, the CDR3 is TGTGCCAGCAGCCCAGCTGCCGGGGAGCTGTTTTTT.

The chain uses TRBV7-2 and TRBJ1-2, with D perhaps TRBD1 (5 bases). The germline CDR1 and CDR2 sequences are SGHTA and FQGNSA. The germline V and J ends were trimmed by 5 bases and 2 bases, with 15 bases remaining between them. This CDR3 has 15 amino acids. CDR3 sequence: CASSAGALGNYGYTF. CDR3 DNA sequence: TGTGCCAGCAGCGCCGGGGCCCTTGGAAACTATGGCTACACCTTC. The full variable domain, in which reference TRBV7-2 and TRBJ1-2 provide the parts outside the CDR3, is GAGVSQSPSNKVTEKGKDVELRCDPISGHTALYWYRQSLGQGLEFLIYFQGNSAPDKSGLPSDRFSAERTGGSVSTLTIQRTQQEDSAVYLCASSAGALGNYGYTFGSGTRLTVV.

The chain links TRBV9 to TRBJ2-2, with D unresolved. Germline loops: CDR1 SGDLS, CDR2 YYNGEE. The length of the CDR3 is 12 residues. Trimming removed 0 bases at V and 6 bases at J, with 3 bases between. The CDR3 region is CASSVAPGELFF. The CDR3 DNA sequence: TGTGCCAGCAGCGTAGCGCCCGGGGAGCTGTTTTTT. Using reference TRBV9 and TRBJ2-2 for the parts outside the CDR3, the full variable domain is DSGVTQTPKHLITATGQRVTLRCSPRSGDLSVYWYQQSLDQGLQFLIQYYNGEERAKGNILERFSAQQFPDLHSELNLSSLELGDSALYFCASSVAPGELFFGEGSRLTVL.

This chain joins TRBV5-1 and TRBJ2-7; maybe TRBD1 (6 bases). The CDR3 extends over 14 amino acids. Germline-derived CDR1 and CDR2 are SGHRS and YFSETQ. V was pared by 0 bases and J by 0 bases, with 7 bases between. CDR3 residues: CASSLGDNSYEQYF. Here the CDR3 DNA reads TGCGCCAGCAGCTTGGGGGACAACTCCTACGAGCAGTACTTC.

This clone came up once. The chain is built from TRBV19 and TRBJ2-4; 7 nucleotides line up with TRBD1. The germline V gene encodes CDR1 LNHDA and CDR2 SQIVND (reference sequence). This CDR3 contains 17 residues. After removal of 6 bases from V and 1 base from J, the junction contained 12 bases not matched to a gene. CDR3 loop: CASRQTTGAVAKNIQYF. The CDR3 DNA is TGTGCCAGTAGGCAGACTACAGGGGCGGTGGCCAAAAACATTCAGTACTTC.

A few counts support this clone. The CDR3 coding sequence is TGTGCCAGCAGCTTTACTAGCGGGCAGCTCTACGAGCAGTACTTC. This sequence encodes CASSFTSGQLYEQYF. The gene calls are TRBV7-2 and TRBJ2-7, with 9 bases fitting TRBD2. The germline gives CDR1 SGHTA, CDR2 FQGNSA. The J segment lost 3 bases and the V segment lost 3 bases, leaving 6 bases of the junction unmatched. The CDR3 totals 15 residues.

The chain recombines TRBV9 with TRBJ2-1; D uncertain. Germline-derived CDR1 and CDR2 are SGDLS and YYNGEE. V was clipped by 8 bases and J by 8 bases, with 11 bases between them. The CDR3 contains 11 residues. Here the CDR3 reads CASSMGYEQFF. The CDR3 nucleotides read TGTGCCAGTTCGATGGGGTATGAGCAGTTCTTC.

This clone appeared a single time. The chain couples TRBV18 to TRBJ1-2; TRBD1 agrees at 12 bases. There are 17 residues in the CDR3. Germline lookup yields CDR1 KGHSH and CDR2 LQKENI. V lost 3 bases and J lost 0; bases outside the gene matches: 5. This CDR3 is CASSPGTGGKTNYGYTF. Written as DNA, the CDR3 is TGTGCCAGCTCACCGGGGACAGGGGGCAAAACTAACTATGGCTACACCTTC. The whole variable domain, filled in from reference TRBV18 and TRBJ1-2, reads NAGVMQNPRHLVRRRGQEARLRCSPMKGHSHVYWYRQLPEEGLKFMVYLQKENIIDESGMPKERFSAEFPKEGPSILRIQQVVRGDSAAYFCASSPGTGGKTNYGYTFGSGTRLTVV.

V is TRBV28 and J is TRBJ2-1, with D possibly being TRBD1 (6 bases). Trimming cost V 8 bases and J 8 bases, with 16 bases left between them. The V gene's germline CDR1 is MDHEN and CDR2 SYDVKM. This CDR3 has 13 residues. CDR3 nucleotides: TGTGCCAGCGGGGGCCAGGCGGACGATGAGCAGTTCTTC. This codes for CASGGQADDEQFF.

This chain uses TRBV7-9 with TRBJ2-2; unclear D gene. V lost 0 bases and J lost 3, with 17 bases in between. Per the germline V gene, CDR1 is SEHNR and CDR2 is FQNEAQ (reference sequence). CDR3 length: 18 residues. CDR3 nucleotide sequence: TGTGCCAGCAGCTTAGCGCGTGTGTCGATGGTGGACACCGGGGAGCTGTTTTTT. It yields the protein CASSLARVSMVDTGELFF.

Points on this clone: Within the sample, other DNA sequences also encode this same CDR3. The chain's CDR3 is CASSLAGATDTQYF. The CDR3 DNA reads TGCGCCAGCAGCCTAGCGGGAGCCACAGATACGCAGTATTTT. The chain joins TRBV5-1 to TRBJ2-3; 10 nucleotides line up with TRBD2. V dropped 4 bases and J dropped 2; count of bases not matched to a gene: 1. Per germline, CDR1 SGHRS and CDR2 YFSETQ. The CDR3 runs to 14 residues. Complete variable domain (other parts from reference TRBV5-1 and TRBJ2-3): KAGVTQTPRYLIKTRGQQVTLSCSPISGHRSVSWYQQTPGQGLQFLFEYFSETQRNKGNFPGRFSGRQFSNSRSEMNVSTLELGDSALYLCASSLAGATDTQYFGPGTRLTVL.

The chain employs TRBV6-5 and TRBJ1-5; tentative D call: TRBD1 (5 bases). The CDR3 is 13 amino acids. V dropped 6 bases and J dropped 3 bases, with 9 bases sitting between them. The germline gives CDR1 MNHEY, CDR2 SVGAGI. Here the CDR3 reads CASSDRPNQPQHF. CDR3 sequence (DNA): TGTGCCAGCAGCGACAGACCCAATCAGCCCCAGCATTTT.

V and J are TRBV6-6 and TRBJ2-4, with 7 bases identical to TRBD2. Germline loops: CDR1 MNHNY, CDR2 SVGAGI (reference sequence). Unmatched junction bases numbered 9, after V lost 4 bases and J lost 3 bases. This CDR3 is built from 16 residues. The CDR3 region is CASSWGGENGKNIQYF. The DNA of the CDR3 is TGTGCCAGCAGTTGGGGGGGGGAGAACGGCAAAAACATTCAGTACTTC.

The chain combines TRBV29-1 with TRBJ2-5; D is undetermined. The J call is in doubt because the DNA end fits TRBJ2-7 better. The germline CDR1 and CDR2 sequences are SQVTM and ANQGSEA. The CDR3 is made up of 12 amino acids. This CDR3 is CSASWLSYEQYF. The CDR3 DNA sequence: TGCAGCGCCTCGTGGTTGTCCTACGAGCAGTACTTC.

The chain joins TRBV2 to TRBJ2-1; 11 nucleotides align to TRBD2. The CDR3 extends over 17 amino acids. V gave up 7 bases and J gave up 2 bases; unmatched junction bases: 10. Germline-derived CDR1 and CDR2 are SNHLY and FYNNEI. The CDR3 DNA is TGTGCCAGCATCGGACCCTCTAGCGGGAGGACCTACAATGAGCAGTTCTTC. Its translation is CASIGPSSGRTYNEQFF.

The DNA of the CDR3 is TGCGCCAGCAGAAAGCGGGAGGGCCAGTTTAGTGAGCAGTTCTTC. As protein: CASRKREGQFSEQFF. The chain joins TRBV5-1 to TRBJ2-1, with 10 bases identical to TRBD2. Germline CDR1 SGHRS, CDR2 YFSETQ. The length of the CDR3 is 15 residues. J gave up 9 bases and V 5 bases, and 11 bases lay outside the gene matches.

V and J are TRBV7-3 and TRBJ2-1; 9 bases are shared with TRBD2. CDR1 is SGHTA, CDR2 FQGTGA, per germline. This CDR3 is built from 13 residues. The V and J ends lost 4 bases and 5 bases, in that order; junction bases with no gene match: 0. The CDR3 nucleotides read TGTGCCAGCAGCTCTAGCGGGAACAATGAGCAGTTCTTC. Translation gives CASSSSGNNEQFF.

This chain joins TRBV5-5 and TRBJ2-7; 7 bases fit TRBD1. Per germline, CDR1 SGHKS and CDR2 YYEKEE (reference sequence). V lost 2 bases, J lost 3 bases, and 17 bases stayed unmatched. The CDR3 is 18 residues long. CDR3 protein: CASSLRQGNSNIHYEQYF. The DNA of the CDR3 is TGTGCCAGCAGCTTAAGACAGGGTAATTCCAATATTCACTACGAGCAGTACTTC. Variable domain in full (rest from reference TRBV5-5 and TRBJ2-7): DAGVTQSPTHLIKTRGQQVTLRCSPISGHKSVSWYQQVLGQGPQFIFQYYEKEERGRGNFPDRFSARQFPNYSSELNVNALLLGDSALYLCASSLRQGNSNIHYEQYFGPGTRLTVT.

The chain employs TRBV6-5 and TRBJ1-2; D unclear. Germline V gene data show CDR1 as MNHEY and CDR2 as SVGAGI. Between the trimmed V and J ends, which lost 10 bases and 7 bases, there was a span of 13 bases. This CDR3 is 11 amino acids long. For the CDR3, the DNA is TGTGCCACACTTCCCTCGGGTGGCTACACCTTC. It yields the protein CATLPSGGYTF.

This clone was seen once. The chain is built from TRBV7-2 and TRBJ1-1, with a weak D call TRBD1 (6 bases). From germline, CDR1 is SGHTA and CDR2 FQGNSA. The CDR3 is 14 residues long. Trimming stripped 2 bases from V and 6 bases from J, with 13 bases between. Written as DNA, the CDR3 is TGTGCCAGCAGCTTAAGTAGGGGGTCCGCTGAAGCTTTCTTT. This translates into CASSLSRGSAEAFF. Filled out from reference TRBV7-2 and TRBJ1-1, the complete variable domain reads GAGVSQSPSNKVTEKGKDVELRCDPISGHTALYWYRQSLGQGLEFLIYFQGNSAPDKSGLPSDRFSAERTGGSVSTLTIQRTQQEDSAVYLCASSLSRGSAEAFFGQGTRLTVV.

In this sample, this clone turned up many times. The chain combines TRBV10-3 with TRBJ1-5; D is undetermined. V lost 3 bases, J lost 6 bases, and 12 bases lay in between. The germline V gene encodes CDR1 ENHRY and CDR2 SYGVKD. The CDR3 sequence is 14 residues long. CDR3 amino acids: CAISEGQESQPQHF. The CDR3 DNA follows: TGTGCCATCAGTGAAGGGCAGGAGAGTCAGCCCCAGCATTTT.

The CDR3 coding sequence is TGTGCCAGCAGCAGGGGGGATCAGCCCCAGCATTTT. It encodes CASSRGDQPQHF. V and J are TRBV25-1 and TRBJ1-5, with TRBD1 identical over 7 bases. CDR1 and CDR2 from the germline V gene are MGHDK and SYGVNS. The CDR3 spans 12 residues. The trim removed 6 bases at V and 5 bases at J, leaving 1 base unmatched.